Described below is a single T cell receptor beta chain sequence and its context. Its antigen is currently unknown. This specimen belongs to a study of T cell responses to AZD1222 COVID-19 vaccine. General study findings and limits: Spike-wide vaccine-associated CD4 TCRs dominated at 160-218 and 743-854. The donors showed a predominance of white British ancestry and of females, with possible underestimation of clonal diversity. Baseline antibody screening turned up just six seropositive AZD1222 recipients.

The germline V and J ends were trimmed by 3 bases and 7 bases, with 11 bases remaining between them. The CDR3 is 14 residues long. Germline V lookup: CDR1 SGDLS, CDR2 YYNGEE. Clones were read by immunoSEQ multiplex PCR, and TCRdb kept only the in-frame ones, dropping some. The sample includes about 120,000 clones, roughly 87% of them seen just once. The chain joins TRBV9 to TRBJ1-6; weak D call: TRBD1 (6 bases). The TCR was taken from an adult who received the AZD1222 COVID-19 vaccine. The sample in question was peripheral blood, obtained 28 days after the second AZD1222 dose. CDR3 protein: CASSGQVINSPLHF. CDR3 in DNA: TGTGCCAGCAGCGGACAGGTTATCAATTCACCCCTCCACTTT.